The 17 T cell receptor beta chains listed next were all sequenced from one sample in a study of blood T cell repertoires in COVID-19. Measured with immunoSEQ multiplex PCR; TCRdb has only the in-frame clones, and not every one. Seen here are around 450,000 clones, more than 85% observed once, and the top ten hold around 4.5%. The source material was peripheral blood. The receptor set was obtained from a woman aged 25 to 45 with acute or convalescent COVID-19.

This clone was counted ten times or more. J is TRBJ1-1 and V is TRBV7-9, with no clear D. Per the germline V gene, CDR1 is SEHNR and CDR2 is FQNEAQ (reference sequence). The CDR3 length is 13 residues. The V gene lost 6 bases and the J gene lost 3 bases, with 11 bases spanning the gap. This CDR3 reads CASSQVRDTEAFF. Written as DNA, the CDR3 is TGTGCCAGCAGTCAGGTACGAGACACTGAAGCTTTCTTT.

This clone has a handful of counts. The chain has TRBV4-1 and TRBJ1-2, with D possibly being TRBD1 (5 bases). The V end lost 0 bases, the J end lost 4 bases, and 9 bases lay between the germline ends. The CDR3 is 14 amino acids. CDR1 and CDR2 (germline): MGHRA, YSYEKL. The CDR3 DNA is TGCGCCAGCAGCCAAGAAGGGGAAAGCTATGGCTACACCTTC. Its translation is CASSQEGESYGYTF.

This chain's CDR3 is CASSGGQANNSPLHF. For the CDR3, the DNA is TGTGCCAGCAGTGGGGGACAGGCAAATAATTCACCCCTCCACTTT. The J gene is TRBJ1-6, the V gene TRBV2; 8 bases align to TRBD1. V dropped 4 bases and J dropped 5; count of bases not matched to a gene: 4. Germline V gene lookup returns CDR1 SNHLY and CDR2 FYNNEI. The CDR3 is 15 amino acids.

The J gene is TRBJ2-6, the V gene TRBV5-4, with TRBD2 matching over 8 bases. This CDR3 has 16 amino acids. In germline, CDR1 is SGHNT, CDR2 YYREEE (reference sequence). The V gene end was trimmed by 4 bases and the J gene end by 2 bases; junction bases not matched to a gene: 5. The DNA for the CDR3 is TGTGCCAGCAGCCCGGGGGGGCGGCCTGGGGCCAACGTCCTGACTTTC. As protein: CASSPGGRPGANVLTF.

The rearrangement joins TRBV19 to TRBJ1-1, with no clear D. This CDR3 has 14 residues. Looked up from germline, CDR1 is LNHDA and CDR2 is SQIVND (reference sequence). Trimming took off 5 bases at V and 2 bases at J, with 12 bases between the two ends. The chain's CDR3 is CASSFGPGNTEAFF. The CDR3 DNA is TGTGCCAGTAGTTTCGGCCCGGGAAACACTGAAGCTTTCTTT.

This clone was counted a single time. This chain links TRBV19 with TRBJ2-2, with 13 bases that match TRBD2. Unmatched junction bases numbered 4, after V lost 2 bases and J lost 4 bases. The germline V gene has CDR1 LNHDA and CDR2 SQIVND (reference sequence). This CDR3 has 17 amino acids. The CDR3: CASSITSGGAFTGELFF. CDR3 in DNA: TGTGCCAGTAGTATAACTAGCGGGGGGGCTTTCACCGGGGAGCTGTTTTTT.

As regards this clone: Distinct nucleotide sequences in the sample also encode this CDR3. The rearrangement links TRBV5-1 to TRBJ2-7, with D unclear. Trimming pared 0 bases from V and 0 bases from J, leaving 10 bases between. CDR3 length: 15 residues. Per germline, CDR1 SGHRS and CDR2 YFSETQ. For the CDR3, the DNA is TGCGCCAGCAGCTTGGACCCCAGAAGCTCCTACGAGCAGTACTTC. It translates to CASSLDPRSSYEQYF.

The chain carries TRBV5-1 and TRBJ2-1, with TRBD2 identical over 14 bases. V lost 3 bases to trimming and J lost 0 bases; unmatched junction nucleotides: 11. Germline CDR1 reads SGHRS; CDR2 reads YFSETQ. This CDR3 contains 20 residues. The CDR3 reads CASSSPSGTSGGSSYNEQFF. CDR3 nucleotides: TGCGCCAGCAGCTCGCCTTCCGGGACTAGCGGGGGAAGCTCCTACAATGAGCAGTTCTTC.

This chain uses TRBV4-1 with TRBJ1-1, with D possibly matching TRBD1 (6 bases). The CDR3 is made up of 16 amino acids. Looked up from germline, CDR1 is MGHRA and CDR2 is YSYEKL. V was clipped by 0 bases and J by 2 bases, with 13 bases between them. The CDR3 is CASSQELGDKNTEAFF. The CDR3 DNA reads TGCGCCAGCAGCCAAGAATTAGGGGACAAAAACACTGAAGCTTTCTTT.

This clone was detected once. The chain employs TRBV7-9 and TRBJ2-2; TRBD1 might be the D (5 bases). V was clipped by 3 bases and J by 4 bases, with 12 bases between them. Germline CDR1 SEHNR, CDR2 FQNEAQ (reference sequence). There are 15 residues in the CDR3. CDR3 residues: CASSFREVATGELFF. CDR3 nucleotides: TGTGCCAGCAGCTTCAGGGAAGTGGCCACCGGGGAGCTGTTTTTT.

The chain is built from TRBV7-9 and TRBJ2-3, with 7 bases identical to TRBD2. Per germline, CDR1 SEHNR and CDR2 FQNEAQ (reference sequence). The CDR3 has 16 residues. The V segment lost 5 bases and the J segment 4 bases; nucleotides outside the gene matches: 12. CDR3 region: CASSKSTGGGSDTQYF. CDR3 nucleotide sequence: TGTGCCAGCAGCAAGAGCACGGGGGGAGGCTCAGATACGCAGTATTTT.

The chain links TRBV5-1 to TRBJ2-2; the D is unclear. This CDR3 region has 14 residues. Germline V gene lookup returns CDR1 SGHRS and CDR2 YFSETQ. V was shortened by 2 bases and J by 2 bases, with 7 bases between the two germline ends. The CDR3 protein is CASSFQENTGELFF. CDR3 DNA: TGCGCCAGCAGCTTCCAGGAAAACACCGGGGAGCTGTTTTTT.

This clone has just one count. The chain links TRBV27 to TRBJ2-7, with a weak D call TRBD1 (9 bases). The CDR3 is 15 residues long. The germline V gene encodes CDR1 MNHEY and CDR2 SMNVEV (reference sequence). The ends were cut back, 10 bases at V and 2 bases at J, with 21 bases in the middle. Here the CDR3 reads CATGRGQGVTYEQYF. DNA of the CDR3: TGTGCCACCGGGAGGGGACAGGGAGTCACCTACGAGCAGTACTTC.

This clone has just one count. V usage is TRBV14 and J usage is TRBJ2-7, with 7 nucleotides matching TRBD1. The CDR3 spans 16 residues. Trimming cost V 1 base and J 6 bases; bases outside gene matches: 12. Germline V CDR1 and CDR2: SGHDN, FVKESK. The CDR3 sequence: CASSQVIRTGEAEQYF. Here the CDR3 DNA reads TGTGCCAGCAGCCAAGTAATACGGACAGGTGAGGCCGAGCAGTACTTC.

Of note for this clone: Other DNA sequences in the same sample also yield this CDR3. The rearrangement links TRBV9 to TRBJ1-5, with D unresolved. Germline values: CDR1 SGDLS, CDR2 YYNGEE. Trimming took 0 bases from V and 1 from J, leaving 8 bases between them. The CDR3 length is 15 residues. CDR3 bases: TGTGCCAGCAGCGTAGATGGCTTAAGCAATCAGCCCCAGCATTTT. It codes for CASSVDGLSNQPQHF.

This chain uses TRBV5-1 with TRBJ2-3; D gene ambiguous. CDR3 length: 13 amino acids. The germline V and J ends were trimmed by 8 bases and 3 bases, with 13 bases remaining between them. Germline-derived CDR1 and CDR2 are SGHRS and YFSETQ. As DNA, the CDR3 is TGCGCCAGTAATGACCAACTAACAGATACGCAGTATTTT. The encoded protein is CASNDQLTDTQYF.

The chain joins TRBV9 to TRBJ1-3; D gene ambiguous. The CDR3 length is 15 residues. V dropped 3 bases and J dropped 0 bases, with 10 bases sitting between them. CDR1 and CDR2 from the germline V gene are SGDLS and YYNGEE. The CDR3 region has the DNA TGTGCCAGCAGCGCCCTGGGAGACTCTGGAAACACCATATATTTT. Amino acid sequence: CASSALGDSGNTIYF.